This is a list of T cell receptor beta chains from one sample in a study of blood T cell repertoires in COVID-19. This table comes from immunoSEQ multiplex PCR, and its TCRdb copy is limited to in-frame clones, with some not included. The sample carries fewer than 200,000 clones, approximately 87% recorded once. Sequencing input: PBMCs or T cells enriched from blood (not recorded which). The receptors originated from a woman aged 45-59 years who had recovered from COVID-19. CDR3s include the opening cysteine and the closing phenylalanine or tryptophan. The D gene is left open where the match is weak. Expanded clones are given a class, and other clones once, few, many or no size at all.

CDR3aa | CDR3nt | j_gene | d_gene | v_gene | abundance
CASSEFGQKLFF | TGTGCCAGCAGTGAGTTCGGACAGAAACTGTTTTTT | TRBJ1-4 | - | TRBV2 | few
CAWSVVGDYVRRYSSNEQFF | TGTGCCTGGAGCGTGGTGGGGGACTATGTACGGCGCTACTCTTCCAATGAGCAGTTCTTC | TRBJ2-1 | TRBD2 | TRBV30 | -
CASSPPSGGGTDTQYF | TGTGCCAGCTCACCACCGAGCGGGGGTGGCACAGATACGCAGTATTTT | TRBJ2-3 | TRBD2 | TRBV18 | once
CASSLDQGGSSRFSEQFF | TGTGCCAGCAGCTTAGATCAGGGCGGGAGTTCTCGATTTAGTGAGCAGTTCTTC | TRBJ2-1 | TRBD2 | TRBV11-3 | -
CASSSDRGYSPLHF | TGTGCCAGCAGTTCGGACAGGGGATATTCACCCCTCCACTTT | TRBJ1-6 | TRBD1 | TRBV27 | -
CASSVGSGSLGAGELFF | TGTGCCAGCAGCGTAGGTAGCGGGAGTTTAGGTGCCGGGGAGCTGTTTTTT | TRBJ2-2 | TRBD2 | TRBV9 | -
CASRTGTGGLGYTF | TGTGCCAGCAGAACCGGGACAGGGGGCCTTGGCTACACCTTC | TRBJ1-2 | TRBD1 | TRBV5-5 | -
CASSPRREFHYGYTF | TGTGCCAGCTCACCTCGGCGGGAATTTCACTATGGCTACACCTTC | TRBJ1-2 | - | TRBV18 | once
CASSLRASGASTDTQYF | TGTGCCAGCAGCTTACGCGCTAGCGGGGCTTCCACAGATACGCAGTATTTT | TRBJ2-3 | TRBD2 | TRBV7-2 | -
CASSEAGAIASNTIYF | TGCGCCAGCAGCGAGGCAGGGGCGATAGCCTCCAACACCATATATTTT | TRBJ1-3 | - | TRBV5-1 | -
CASSWVGTPTTSQHF | TGTGCCAGCAGCTGGGTTGGGACACCCACTACGTCCCAGCATTTT | TRBJ1-5 | - | TRBV28 | -
CASSVDPGVYGYTF | TGTGCCAGCAGCGTAGATCCAGGGGTATATGGCTACACCTTC | TRBJ1-2 | - | TRBV9 | few
CASSSGLFTQETQYF | TGTGCCAGCAGCTCGGGACTTTTCACCCAAGAGACCCAGTACTTC | TRBJ2-5 | - | TRBV9 | -
CASSLMGGTEAFF | TGTGCCAGCAGCTTAATGGGGGGCACTGAAGCTTTCTTT | TRBJ1-1 | - | TRBV11-3 | once
CASSLRGGTGELFF | TGTGCCAGCAGCCTAAGAGGAGGCACCGGGGAGCTGTTTTTT | TRBJ2-2 | - | TRBV7-2 | -
CASSKDRGPEAFF | TGTGCCAGCAGCAAGGACAGGGGACCTGAAGCTTTCTTT | TRBJ1-1 | TRBD1 | TRBV13 | -
CASTREWGLGEQFF | TGTGCCAGCACACGCGAATGGGGGCTGGGGGAGCAGTTCTTC | TRBJ2-1 | - | TRBV7-2 | -
CASSSGRGSNTIYF | TGTGCCAGCAGCTCTGGCAGGGGGTCTAACACCATATATTTT | TRBJ1-3 | TRBD1 | TRBV5-6 | -
CASSLEQLNEKLFF | TGTGCCAGCAGTTTAGAGCAACTTAATGAAAAACTGTTTTTT | TRBJ1-4 | - | TRBV28 | -
CASSEYRATDTQYF | TGTGCCAGCAGTGAATACCGAGCGACAGATACGCAGTATTTT | TRBJ2-3 | - | TRBV2 | -
CASSQGELTETQYF | TGCGCCAGCAGCCAAGGGGAGCTCACCGAGACCCAGTACTTC | TRBJ2-5 | - | TRBV4-1 | -
CASSIRQGGTEAFF | TGTGCCAGTAGTATTAGACAGGGAGGAACTGAAGCTTTCTTT | TRBJ1-1 | TRBD1 | TRBV19 | -
CAWKEDGAGENSPLHF | TGTGCCTGGAAAGAAGATGGGGCAGGGGAGAATTCACCCCTCCACTTT | TRBJ1-6 | - | TRBV30 | -
CASSYGGREGYTF | TGTGCCAGCAGTTACGGGGGACGTGAAGGCTACACCTTC | TRBJ1-2 | - | TRBV12-3/TRBV12-4 | -
CASSPPSGGRGGELFF | TGTGCCAGCAGCCCCCCTAGCGGGGGACGGGGCGGGGAGCTGTTTTTT | TRBJ2-2 | TRBD2 | TRBV4-2 | many
CASSLRQGAAPLHF | TGTGCCAGCAGCCTTCGACAGGGCGCCGCGCCCCTCCACTTT | TRBJ1-6 | TRBD1 | TRBV7-2 | -
CAISATGARETQYF | TGTGCCATCAGTGCCACAGGGGCTAGGGAGACCCAGTACTTC | TRBJ2-5 | TRBD1 | TRBV10-3 | -
CASSITGVGTNEKLFF | TGCGCCAGCAGTATAACAGGGGTAGGGACTAATGAAAAACTGTTTTTT | TRBJ1-4 | TRBD1 | TRBV5-1 | few
CASRSYGTYYNSPLHF | TGTGCCAGCAGGAGCTACGGGACATACTATAATTCACCCCTCCACTTT | TRBJ1-6 | - | TRBV7-2 | -
CASSPQGQPQHF | TGTGCCAGCAGCCCCCAGGGTCAGCCCCAGCATTTT | TRBJ1-5 | - | TRBV5-6 | once
CASNPGLRQETQYF | TGTGCCAGCAACCCGGGACTACGACAAGAGACCCAGTACTTC | TRBJ2-5 | TRBD2 | TRBV11-2 | -
CATSDNRVAGELFF | TGTGCCACCAGTGACAACAGGGTGGCCGGGGAGCTGTTTTTT | TRBJ2-2 | - | TRBV24-1 | -
CASSLVAAERGYGYTF | TGCGCCAGCAGCTTGGTCGCGGCCGAACGAGGCTATGGCTACACCTTC | TRBJ1-2 | - | TRBV5-1 | -
CASSLIGTGGGYTF | TGTGCCAGCAGTTTAATCGGGACAGGGGGTGGCTACACCTTC | TRBJ1-2 | TRBD1 | TRBV27 | -
CASSKAGSGNTIYF | TGTGCCAGCAGTAAGGCAGGGTCTGGAAACACCATATATTTT | TRBJ1-3 | - | TRBV28 | -
CASSLGWDRIPNTGELFF | TGTGCCAGCAGCTTGGGTTGGGACAGAATACCGAACACCGGGGAGCTGTTTTTT | TRBJ2-2 | TRBD1 | TRBV7-9 | -
CASRETGGIHYNEQFF | TGTGCCAGCAGAGAAACAGGGGGAATTCACTACAATGAGCAGTTCTTC | TRBJ2-1 | TRBD1 | TRBV7-9 | -
CASSSGTSGGWGDEQFF | TGTGCCAGTAGTTCAGGGACTAGCGGGGGCTGGGGGGATGAGCAGTTCTTC | TRBJ2-1 | TRBD2 | TRBV19 | -
CASSVWTGPNQPQHF | TGTGCCAGTAGTGTATGGACAGGACCTAATCAGCCCCAGCATTTT | TRBJ1-5 | TRBD1 | TRBV19 | -
CASSLWGDQPQHF | TGTGCCAGCAGCTTATGGGGGGATCAGCCCCAGCATTTT | TRBJ1-5 | - | TRBV7-9 | -
CASSQDLGTGMNTEAFF | TGCGCCAGCAGCCAAGATTTGGGAACAGGGATGAACACTGAAGCTTTCTTT | TRBJ1-1 | - | TRBV4-3 | -
CASSISAGAYNEQFF | TGTGCCAGTAGTATCTCAGCGGGAGCCTACAATGAGCAGTTCTTC | TRBJ2-1 | TRBD2 | TRBV19 | -
CASREQLNYGYTF | TGTGCCAGCAGGGAACAATTGAACTATGGCTACACCTTC | TRBJ1-2 | - | TRBV2 | -
CASSQDQAGLNVLTF | TGTGCCAGCAGCCAAGACCAAGCGGGCCTTAACGTCCTGACTTTC | TRBJ2-6 | - | TRBV4-2 | -
CASTPGWASSRGYTF | TGTGCCAGCACCCCAGGGTGGGCATCCTCACGGGGCTACACCTTC | TRBJ1-2 | - | TRBV2 | -
CASSLVGGMNTEAFF | TGCGCCAGCAGCTTGGTTGGGGGCATGAACACTGAAGCTTTCTTT | TRBJ1-1 | - | TRBV5-1 | -
CASSLAPGNTGELFF | TGTGCTAGCAGCTTAGCTCCCGGGAACACCGGGGAGCTGTTTTTT | TRBJ2-2 | - | TRBV7-7 | -
CASSRPGAGELFF | TGTGCCAGCAGTCGTCCCGGGGCCGGGGAGCTGTTTTTT | TRBJ2-2 | - | TRBV6-5 | -
CASSSPGYNEQFF | TGTGCCAGCAGCTCCCCGGGATACAATGAGCAGTTCTTC | TRBJ2-1 | - | TRBV7-2 | -
CASRPGNSYNEQFF | TGTGCCAGCAGGCCAGGTAACTCCTACAATGAGCAGTTCTTC | TRBJ2-1 | - | TRBV3-1/TRBV3-2 | -
CATSLGGFGTDTQYF | TGTGCCACCTCCCTAGGGGGTTTTGGCACAGATACGCAGTATTTT | TRBJ2-3 | - | TRBV19 | -
CSVATGQGNTIYF | TGCAGCGTTGCTACAGGCCAAGGAAACACCATATATTTT | TRBJ1-3 | - | TRBV29-1 | -
CASSLQGRGDEKLFF | TGCGCCAGCAGCTTACAGGGACGGGGAGATGAAAAACTGTTTTTT | TRBJ1-4 | - | TRBV5-1 | few
CASSSLTGMNTEAFF | TGTGCCAGCAGTTCCTTGACAGGAATGAACACTGAAGCTTTCTTT | TRBJ1-1 | - | TRBV6-2/TRBV6-3 | -
CASSISASGDLYGYTF | TGTGCCAGTAGTATATCGGCCAGCGGGGACCTCTATGGCTACACCTTC | TRBJ1-2 | - | TRBV19 | -
CASSIGHGRNQPQHF | TGTGCCAGTAGTATAGGACACGGTCGCAATCAGCCCCAGCATTTT | TRBJ1-5 | - | TRBV19 | -
CASRLAGGYTDTQYF | TGTGCCAGCAGACTAGCGGGGGGTTACACAGATACGCAGTATTTT | TRBJ2-3 | TRBD2 | TRBV6-4 | -
CASSPVAQGLNTEAFF | TGTGCCAGCTCACCAGTGGCGCAGGGATTGAACACTGAAGCTTTCTTT | TRBJ1-1 | - | TRBV18 | -